These T cell receptor beta chains were read from a single sample in a study of T cell changes during pregnancy in multiple sclerosis. The protocol was immunoSEQ multiplex PCR, while the TCRdb copy is restricted to in-frame clones and leaves out a portion. The sample shows over 70,000 clones, approximately 92% of them seen only once. The sample here was peripheral blood, taken in the third trimester of pregnancy. These receptors came from a female donor in good health, enrolled as a control in a pregnancy study. Both conserved end residues are part of each CDR3. D genes are given only for firm matches. Not all rows give a size; the values are once, few, many and, for expanded clones, a class.

clone size	D gene	J gene	CDR3 length	V gene	CDR3 protein	CDR3 DNA
.	.	TRBJ1-2	16	TRBV4-2	CASSQDPAASNYGYTF	TGTGCCAGCAGCCAAGATCCGGCGGCCAGCAACTATGGCTACACCTTC
.	TRBD2	TRBJ2-4	18	TRBV10-1	CASIRTSGRCIDKNIQYF	TGCGCCAGCATTCGGACTAGCGGGAGATGTATTGACAAAAACATTCAGTACTTC
.	.	TRBJ1-5	12	TRBV7-2	CASARLNQPQHF	TGTGCCAGCGCCAGACTAAATCAGCCCCAGCATTTT
.	.	TRBJ1-2	15	TRBV5-1	CASSLHRDTNYGYTF	TGCGCCAGCAGCTTGCACAGGGATACTAACTATGGCTACACCTTC
.	.	TRBJ2-7	16	TRBV7-2	CASSLVSMGGGSEQYF	TGTGCCAGCAGCTTAGTGTCGATGGGGGGGGGCTCCGAGCAGTACTTC
.	TRBD2	TRBJ2-3	15	TRBV2	CASSPRTSASDTQYF	TGTGCCAGCAGTCCCCGCACTAGCGCATCAGATACGCAGTATTTT
.	TRBD1	TRBJ1-2	15	TRBV27	CASSFRDRGRSGYTF	TGTGCCAGCAGTTTCCGGGACAGGGGGCGAAGTGGCTACACCTTC
once	.	TRBJ2-7	16	TRBV4-3	CASSQENGGRYGEQYF	TGCGCCAGCAGCCAAGAAAACGGGGGGCGTTATGGCGAGCAGTACTTC
.	TRBD2	TRBJ2-1	16	TRBV7-2	CASSWIAGVQGNEQFF	TGTGCCAGCAGCTGGATAGCGGGAGTTCAGGGGAATGAGCAGTTCTTC
.	TRBD1	TRBJ1-1	15	TRBV28	CASSLGYRGRTEAFF	TGTGCCAGCAGTTTGGGGTACAGGGGACGAACTGAAGCTTTCTTT
.	TRBD1	TRBJ1-2	17	TRBV19	CASSSTGGTASYYGYTF	TGTGCCAGTAGTTCTACAGGGGGTACAGCCTCCTACTATGGCTACACCTTC
.	.	TRBJ1-1	14	TRBV5-6	CASSGVGDNTEAFF	TGTGCCAGCAGCGGGGTGGGAGACAACACTGAAGCTTTCTTT
.	.	TRBJ1-2	15	TRBV4-2	CASSPPGQLWGGYTF	TGTGCCAGCAGCCCCCCAGGGCAATTATGGGGTGGCTACACCTTC
.	.	TRBJ2-1	17	TRBV4-2	CASSQEVAADPLAEQFF	TGTGCCAGCAGCCAAGAGGTAGCGGCTGACCCCCTCGCGGAGCAGTTCTTC
.	.	TRBJ2-3	14	TRBV6-1	CASSKQVGADTQYF	TGTGCCAGCAGTAAACAGGTCGGCGCAGATACGCAGTATTTT
.	TRBD1	TRBJ2-5	15	TRBV9	CASTKYRGNQETQYF	TGTGCCAGCACCAAATACAGGGGGAACCAAGAGACCCAGTACTTC
.	TRBD1	TRBJ2-3	15	TRBV5-6	CASTTGVASADTQYF	TGTGCCAGCACCACAGGGGTGGCTAGTGCGGATACGCAGTATTTT
.	TRBD2	TRBJ2-1	16	TRBV18	CASSPRLAGGPGEQFF	TGTGCCAGCTCACCGAGACTAGCGGGAGGGCCGGGTGAGCAGTTCTTC
once	.	TRBJ1-6	16	TRBV27	CASSLSPRGGNSPLHF	TGTGCCAGCAGTTTATCTCCCAGGGGCGGGAATTCACCCCTCCACTTT
.	TRBD2	TRBJ2-2	17	TRBV19	CASSMRLAGGHTGELFF	TGTGCCAGTAGTATGAGGCTAGCGGGGGGGCACACCGGGGAGCTGTTTTTT
.	TRBD2	TRBJ2-1	13	TRBV2	CATGLAGGHEQFF	TGTGCCACGGGACTAGCGGGGGGGCATGAGCAGTTCTTC
.	TRBD1	TRBJ2-7	14	TRBV7-9	CASSRGTASYEQYF	TGTGCCAGCAGTCGAGGGACAGCGTCCTACGAGCAGTACTTC
.	.	TRBJ1-2	13	TRBV5-1	CASSLRGNYGYTF	TGCGCCAGCAGCTTGAGGGGAAACTATGGCTACACCTTC
once	.	TRBJ2-7	15	TRBV5-6	CASSLWGPAPYEQYF	TGTGCCAGCAGCCTCTGGGGGCCAGCCCCCTACGAGCAGTACTTC
.	.	TRBJ2-5	14	TRBV7-7	CASSLTAGQETQYF	TGTGCCAGCAGCCTCACTGCAGGCCAAGAGACCCAGTACTTC
.	TRBD2	TRBJ2-6	16	TRBV5-1	CASGLAVDLAANVLTF	TGCGCCAGCGGGCTAGCGGTGGACTTAGCGGCCAACGTCCTGACTTTC
.	.	TRBJ2-7	14	TRBV7-2	CASSLLQGSYEQYF	TGTGCCAGCAGCTTATTGCAGGGCTCCTACGAGCAGTACTTC
.	.	TRBJ2-5	14	TRBV7-2	CASSLGQIQETQYF	TGTGCCAGCAGCTTAGGACAGATTCAAGAGACCCAGTACTTC
.	TRBD1	TRBJ2-3	14	TRBV6-4	CASRGQGHTDTQYF	TGTGCCAGCAGGGGACAGGGACACACAGATACGCAGTATTTT
.	TRBD1	TRBJ1-6	16	TRBV18	CASSPTGQGYGSPLHF	TGTGCCAGCTCACCAACGGGACAGGGATATGGTTCACCCCTCCACTTT
.	TRBD1	TRBJ1-2	15	TRBV19	CASSVQGTESYGYTF	TGTGCCAGTAGTGTCCAGGGGACAGAGAGCTATGGCTACACCTTC
.	.	TRBJ2-5	15	TRBV7-7	CASSRGTAILETQYF	TGTGCCAGCAGCCGCGGGACAGCAATATTAGAGACCCAGTACTTC
.	TRBD1	TRBJ1-4	15	TRBV5-1	CASRPPGQGYEKLFF	TGCGCCAGCAGACCCCCGGGACAGGGTTATGAAAAACTGTTTTTT
.	TRBD1	TRBJ1-5	13	TRBV10-3	CAISDREEQPQHF	TGTGCCATCAGCGACAGGGAAGAACAGCCCCAGCATTTT
.	.	TRBJ1-5	16	TRBV4-1	CASSQDGGIGNQPQHF	TGCGCCAGCAGCCAAGATGGAGGGATCGGCAATCAGCCCCAGCATTTT
.	.	TRBJ2-3	15	TRBV2	CATALQGSPTDTQYF	TGTGCCACAGCTTTACAGGGTAGCCCTACAGATACGCAGTATTTT
few	TRBD1	TRBJ1-6	13	TRBV28	CATFDRGNSPLHF	TGTGCCACCTTCGACAGGGGTAATTCACCCCTCCACTTT